The rows below give T cell receptor beta chains drawn from one sample of a study of low-dose radiotherapy and immunotherapy resistance in tumors. From the reads, TCRdb called clonotypes with MiXCR, one entry per CDR3 protein. Among 80,000 to 90,000 distinct CDR3 sequences, 18% were seen once, and the ten largest hold 2.8%. This material consisted of PBMCs, taken before treatment. The receptors here all came from a male donor with prostate cancer. Each CDR3 is given with its conserved first and last residue. The D gene is left open where the match is weak. Size values are once, few and many counts, or a class for expanded clones, and some rows have none.

TGTGCCAGCTCACCACGGACTAGCGGAGGGGACAATGAGCAGTTCTTC	CASSPRTSGGDNEQFF	few	TRBJ2-1	TRBV18	TRBD2
TGTGCCAGTAGTATAGAGGCGGGGAGCTCCTACAATGAGCAGTTCTTC	CASSIEAGSSYNEQFF	-	TRBJ2-1	TRBV19	-
TGTGCCAGTAGTATAGAACATACGAACACTGAAGCTTTCTTT	CASSIEHTNTEAFF	many	TRBJ1-1	TRBV19	-
TGTGCCAGCAGTTACTCGAAAGGATACGAGCAGTACTTC	CASSYSKGYEQYF	-	TRBJ2-7	TRBV6-2/TRBV6-3	-
TGTGCCAGCTCAACCCGACACCTACAAGAGACCCAGTACTTC	CASSTRHLQETQYF	many	TRBJ2-5	TRBV18	-
TGTGCCATCAGTGAGTCTGGGACTAGCGGGGATGGAACGGATACGCAGTATTTT	CAISESGTSGDGTDTQYF	-	TRBJ2-3	TRBV10-3	TRBD2
TGTGCCAGCAGCTTAGAGGTGCCTGGGGCCAACGTCCTGACTTTC	CASSLEVPGANVLTF	many	TRBJ2-6	TRBV7-9	-
TGTGCCAGCAGCCGCGGACAGAATCTAGCCAAAAACATTCAGTACTTC	CASSRGQNLAKNIQYF	many	TRBJ2-4	TRBV6-5	-
TGTGCCAGCGCCCCCCGGACCGGGGAGCTGTTTTTT	CASAPRTGELFF	many	TRBJ2-2	TRBV21-1	-
TGTGCCAGCAGTGTCGCCTATAACACCGGGGAGCTGTTTTTT	CASSVAYNTGELFF	-	TRBJ2-2	TRBV6-2/TRBV6-3	-
TGTGCCAGTAGTATGCCAGGGGGCAGTAACTATGGCTACACCTTC	CASSMPGGSNYGYTF	many	TRBJ1-2	TRBV19	TRBD1
TGCAGTGCTAGGGTTTCCACCGGGGGCGGCTACACCTTC	CSARVSTGGGYTF	many	TRBJ1-2	TRBV20-1	-
TGTGCCAGCAGTCGGGGACAGGGGGCCAACACCGGGGAGCTGTTTTTT	CASSRGQGANTGELFF	many	TRBJ2-2	TRBV27	TRBD1
TGTGCCAGTAGGGTGTCGGCGGGGGAGGGAAACATTCAGTACTTC	CASRVSAGEGNIQYF	many	TRBJ2-4	TRBV19	TRBD2
TGCGCCAGCAGCTTGGGGGCTGGGGGCGCACCTGAAGCTTTCTTT	CASSLGAGGAPEAFF	many	TRBJ1-1	TRBV5-3	-
TGCAGTGCTCCCCAGGGGGTTCACGGGCCCTACAATGAGCAGTTCTTC	CSAPQGVHGPYNEQFF	many	TRBJ2-1	TRBV20-1	TRBD1
TGCGCCAGCAGCTTGGGACAGGGCATGGAGCAGTTCTTC	CASSLGQGMEQFF	many	TRBJ2-1	TRBV5-1	TRBD1
TGCAGCGTTGAAAGAGCGGGGGGGCCCCAGACCCAGTACTTC	CSVERAGGPQTQYF	many	TRBJ2-5	TRBV29-1	TRBD2
TGCGCCAGCAGCCAAGGGGACCTATATTCACCCCTCCACTTT	CASSQGDLYSPLHF	many	TRBJ1-6	TRBV4-1	-
TGTGCCAGCAACGGAGCGGGGGGCCTCACACCAAGCACAGATACGCAGTATTTT	CASNGAGGLTPSTDTQYF	many	TRBJ2-3	TRBV7-2	TRBD2
TGTGCCAGCAGCCTATCGACAGTTAATGAGCAGTTCTTC	CASSLSTVNEQFF	many	TRBJ2-1	TRBV6-2/TRBV6-3	-
TGTGCCAGCAACCAGCGGGGGGGTAACAATGAGCAGTTCTTC	CASNQRGGNNEQFF	many	TRBJ2-1	TRBV3-1	TRBD2
TGTGCCAGCAGTGGGGACAGCCAAGAGACCCAGTACTTC	CASSGDSQETQYF	many	TRBJ2-5	TRBV25-1	TRBD1
TGTGCCATCAGTGAGCCCTTCGGTCCCGAAATCGGGAACACTGAAGCTTTCTTT	CAISEPFGPEIGNTEAFF	many	TRBJ1-1	TRBV10-3	-
TGTGCCAGCAGCTTGTTAGCGGGGGCCACCAATGAGCAGTTCTTC	CASSLLAGATNEQFF	many	TRBJ2-1	TRBV5-6	TRBD2
-	CASSLVVRNGELFFF	-	TRBJ2-2	TRBV7-2	-
TGTGCCAGCAGCAAAGGGACTAGCGGTCTTGGAGATACGCAGTATTTT	CASSKGTSGLGDTQYF	many	TRBJ2-3	TRBV5-4	TRBD2
TGCGCCAGCAGCTTGGGGCCGTGGACAGGGGAAGAGACCCAGTACTTC	CASSLGPWTGEETQYF	many	TRBJ2-5	TRBV5-1	TRBD1
TGTGCCAGCAGCCCCGGATTCAGCAGGCACTACGAGCAGTACTTC	CASSPGFSRHYEQYF	-	TRBJ2-7	TRBV7-2	-
TGCAGCGTTGAAGCAGAGGGACTAGGTGAGCAGTTCTTC	CSVEAEGLGEQFF	many	TRBJ2-1	TRBV29-1	TRBD2
TGCGCCAGCAGTGAGTCGGGTTCCGAGCAGTACTTC	CASSESGSEQYF	many	TRBJ2-7	TRBV10-2	-
TGTGCCAGCAGCACCCAAAGGACCCGGTGGTACTTC	CASSTQRTRWYF	many	TRBJ2-7	TRBV6-2/TRBV6-3	-